A selection of T cell receptor beta chains follows, all from one sample in a study of shared clonotypes between healthy human individuals. Data came from immunoSEQ multiplex PCR; TCRdb stores just in-frame clones and leaves some out. The sample consists of hundreds of thousands of clones, 90% to 96% of them appearing once. Sequenced sample: naive CD4+ T cells sorted from blood. All receptors derive from a woman in her 30s in good health. CDR3s include the opening cysteine and the closing phenylalanine or tryptophan. The D gene is left open where the match is weak. Some rows mark clone size as missing; the rest say once, few, many or name a class of expanded clone.

>TRBJ2-5|TRBV28|once|NA
CASSFSEQETQYF
TGTGCCAGCAGTTTTAGCGAACAAGAGACCCAGTACTTC
>TRBJ1-1|TRBV6-5|NA|NA
CASQTGTEAFF
TGTGCCAGCCAGACGGGCACTGAAGCTTTCTTT
>TRBJ1-2|TRBV28|NA|NA
CASQGAYGYTF
TGTGCCAGTCAGGGTGCCTATGGCTACACCTTC
>TRBJ2-7|TRBV28|NA|TRBD1
CASRYQGAGSSEQYF
TGTGCCAGCAGGTACCAGGGGGCAGGGTCGTCCGAGCAGTACTTC
>TRBJ1-1|TRBV2|NA|NA
CASNAGQTRTEAFF
TGTGCCAGCAATGCGGGGCAGACCCGCACTGAAGCTTTCTTT
>TRBJ1-1|TRBV4-1|NA|NA
CASSQGPAGVGNTEAFF
TGCGCCAGCAGCCAAGGACCGGCCGGGGTGGGGAACACTGAAGCTTTCTTT
>TRBJ1-1|TRBV5-8|NA|TRBD1
CASSLSGQGASFSRSTEAFF
TGTGCCAGCAGCTTGTCGGGACAGGGGGCTTCGTTTTCGAGAAGCACTGAAGCTTTCTTT
>TRBJ2-5|TRBV2|NA|TRBD2
CASSEEAGVETQYF
TGTGCCAGCAGTGAGGAAGCGGGAGTTGAGACCCAGTACTTC
>TRBJ2-7|TRBV29-1|few|NA
CSVAGEKQYF
TGCAGCGTTGCGGGGGAGAAGCAGTACTTC
>TRBJ2-3|TRBV29-1|NA|NA
CSVMGQGTDTQYF
TGCAGCGTGATGGGACAAGGCACAGATACGCAGTATTTT
>TRBJ2-5|TRBV11-2|NA|TRBD1
CASSLDRGSETQYF
TGTGCCAGCAGCTTAGACAGGGGGTCCGAGACCCAGTACTTC
>TRBJ2-3|TRBV28|NA|NA
CASSLGRADTQYF
TGTGCCAGCAGTTTAGGCAGGGCGGATACGCAGTATTTT
>TRBJ1-5|TRBV28|NA|NA
CASSPIRDGNQPQHF
TGTGCCAGCAGTCCGATCCGGGACGGCAATCAGCCCCAGCATTTT
>TRBJ2-7|TRBV29-1|NA|NA
CSVKSDSYEQYF
TGCAGCGTCAAGTCTGACTCCTACGAGCAGTACTTC
>TRBJ1-2|TRBV28|NA|NA
CASSSGTSYGYTF
TGTGCCAGCAGTTCCGGGACTTCCTATGGCTACACCTTC
>TRBJ2-5|TRBV4-2|NA|TRBD2
CASSHLGLAGTTTQLQETQYF
TGTGCCAGCAGCCACCTAGGACTAGCGGGTACAACTACCCAGCTACAAGAGACCCAGTACTTC
>TRBJ1-1|TRBV19|once|NA
CASNPIDRMNTEAFF
TGTGCCAGTAACCCGATCGACAGAATGAACACTGAAGCTTTCTTT
>TRBJ2-5|TRBV22-1|NA|NA
CPGSAPSRETQYF
TGTCCTGGGAGCGCACCTTCACGGGAGACCCAGTACTTC
>TRBJ1-1|TRBV2|NA|TRBD1
CASRGTANTEAFF
TGTGCCAGCAGGGGGACAGCCAACACTGAAGCTTTCTTT
>TRBJ2-2|TRBV2|NA|TRBD2
CASGLMIAGNTGELFF
TGTGCCAGCGGCCTTATGATAGCGGGGAACACCGGGGAGCTGTTTTTT
>TRBJ1-2|TRBV30|NA|NA
CACSQGGPGYTF
TGTGCCTGTTCTCAGGGTGGGCCTGGCTACACCTTC
>TRBJ2-7|TRBV10-3|NA|TRBD1
CATGQGSYEQYF
TGTGCCACAGGACAGGGTAGCTACGAGCAGTACTTC
>TRBJ2-2|TRBV5-4|NA|NA
CASRPGLENTGELFF
TGTGCCAGCAGACCCGGGCTAGAGAACACCGGGGAGCTGTTTTTT
>TRBJ2-4|TRBV19|NA|TRBD2
CATSTSGNIQYF
TGTGCCACTTCGACTAGCGGAAACATTCAGTACTTC
>TRBJ1-4|TRBV27|NA|NA
CASKRDGSEKLFF
TGTGCCAGCAAAAGAGACGGGAGCGAAAAACTGTTTTTT
>TRBJ2-7|TRBV6-1|NA|NA
CASIFSGLPYEQYF
TGTGCCAGCATTTTCAGCGGGCTTCCCTACGAGCAGTACTTC
>TRBJ2-1|TRBV6-5|NA|NA
CASSYDGSSYNEQFF
TGTGCCAGCAGTTACGACGGCAGCTCCTACAATGAGCAGTTCTTC
>TRBJ2-5|TRBV18|NA|TRBD2
CASSPRKSGLAGEETQYF
TGTGCCAGCTCACCGAGAAAATCCGGACTAGCGGGCGAGGAGACCCAGTACTTC
>TRBJ2-1|TRBV18|NA|NA
CASSPRDGVNEQFF
TGTGCCAGCTCACCGCGGGACGGAGTCAATGAGCAGTTCTTC
>TRBJ1-3|TRBV7-9|NA|TRBD1
CASSNQGTVAFSGNTIYF
TGTGCCAGCAGCAACCAGGGGACAGTGGCTTTCTCTGGAAACACCATATATTTT
>TRBJ1-1|TRBV5-1|NA|TRBD1
CASTMLPGQGGVTEAFF
TGCGCCAGCACCATGTTACCGGGACAGGGAGGGGTCACTGAAGCTTTCTTT
>TRBJ1-5|TRBV28|once|TRBD1
CASTQGGQPQHF
TGTGCCAGCACCCAGGGGGGCCAGCCCCAGCATTTT
>TRBJ2-2|TRBV28|NA|TRBD1
CASRIPPGQGWDSGGNTGELFF
TGTGCCAGCAGAATACCCCCGGGACAGGGATGGGATAGCGGAGGGAACACCGGGGAGCTGTTTTTT
>TRBJ2-2|TRBV11-2|NA|NA
CASSPPGNTGELFF
TGTGCCAGCAGCCCCCCCGGGAACACCGGGGAGCTGTTTTTT
>TRBJ1-1|TRBV28|NA|TRBD1
CASTPLDRENTEAFF
TGTGCCAGCACCCCCTTAGACAGGGAGAACACTGAAGCTTTCTTT
>TRBJ1-4|TRBV28|NA|TRBD1
CASSSAGTENEKLFF
TGTGCCAGCAGTTCCGCCGGGACAGAGAATGAAAAACTGTTTTTT
>TRBJ2-3|TRBV6-6|NA|NA
CASSYPGDTQYF
TGTGCCAGCAGTTACCCGGGGGATACGCAGTATTTT
>TRBJ2-1|TRBV28|once|NA
CASSSAARGKEFF
TGTGCCAGCAGTTCCGCCGCCCGGGGTAAAGAGTTCTTC
>TRBJ2-3|TRBV5-8|NA|TRBD2
CASSPATGTRQYF
TGTGCCAGCAGCCCCGCAACCGGGACTAGGCAGTATTTT
>TRBJ2-2|TRBV7-7|NA|NA
CASSLEGPQNTGELFF
TGTGCCAGCAGCTTAGAGGGACCACAGAACACCGGGGAGCTGTTTTTT
>TRBJ1-3|TRBV5-4|NA|NA
CAGSTGPNSGNTIYF
TGTGCCGGCAGCACAGGACCGAACTCTGGAAACACCATATATTTT
>TRBJ2-1|TRBV28|NA|NA
CASSLRAGEYNEQFF
TGTGCCAGCAGTTTACGGGCAGGGGAATACAATGAGCAGTTCTTC
>TRBJ2-4|TRBV7-2|NA|TRBD2
CASSLSLAGASAKNIQYF
TGTGCCAGCAGCTTATCACTAGCGGGAGCCTCGGCCAAAAACATTCAGTACTTC